Each of the 3 T cell receptor beta chains below was sequenced from the same sample in a study of T cell clonality in common variable immunodeficiency. Produced via immunoSEQ multiplex PCR; TCRdb's table is partial and in-frame only. The sample counts roughly 40,000 clones, none seen once; the ten largest own over 1.1%. Sequencing used peripheral blood mononuclear cells. These receptors all come from a person aged 18 to 75 in good health.

This clone showed up many times. Read sequence stops 3 residues before the CDR3 end, and the germline J gene provides the missing end. V is TRBV5-1 and J is TRBJ2-7; D perhaps matches TRBD2 (6 bases). CDR3 length: 16 amino acids. Germline V gene sequence: CDR1 SGHRS, CDR2 YFSETQ. Trimming pared 0 bases from V and 0 bases from J, leaving 13 bases between. CDR3 protein: CASSLVPFSGSYEQYF. Partial CDR3 DNA: TGCGCCAGCAGCTTGGTCCCCTTTAGCGGCTCCTACGAG.

This clone was detected many times. Other nucleotide sequences in the sample specify the same CDR3. The CDR3 loop is CSAPPLARETQYF. The covered CDR3 bases are TGCAGTGCCCCCCCACTAGCGAGGGAGACC. This chain uses TRBV20-1 with TRBJ2-5; the match to TRBD2 covers 7 bases. The read ends 3 residues shy of where the CDR3 ends; the end is completed using the germline J gene. Germline CDR1 is DFQATT and CDR2 is SNEGSKA (reference sequence). The length of the CDR3 is 13 residues. J lost 5 bases, V lost 6 bases, and 9 bases had no gene match.

This clone was counted at least ten times. The read is 3 residues too short to cover the CDR3 end, so that end is filled in from the germline J gene. This chain uses TRBV2 with TRBJ2-7, with D possibly matching TRBD2 (5 bases). The V end lost 6 bases, the J end lost 2 bases, and 20 bases lay between the germline ends. Germline lookup yields CDR1 SNHLY and CDR2 FYNNEI. The length of the CDR3 is 16 residues. The covered CDR3 bases are TGTGCCAGCAGCGTAGTGGGCAGGACTGAAGCCTACGAG. Its protein product is CASSVVGRTEAYE. The full CDR3 protein is CASSVVGRTEAYEQYF.